This passage covers 10 T cell receptor beta chains from one sample sequenced in a study of blood T cell repertoires in COVID-19. Libraries were prepared by immunoSEQ multiplex PCR; TCRdb keeps only in-frame clonotypes and omits some of them. The table has hundreds of thousands of clones, approximately 86% seen once; the top ten hold 1.3% to 1.5%. Source material: peripheral blood. The receptors were sampled from a man at least 80 years old with acute or convalescent COVID-19.

This chain joins TRBV14 and TRBJ2-7, with 8 bases matching TRBD1. The CDR3 is 16 residues long. V lost 2 bases to trimming and J lost 0 bases; unmatched junction nucleotides: 6. CDR1 is SGHDN and CDR2 is FVKESK in the germline V gene. This CDR3 is CASSQTGTGSSYEQYF. The CDR3 coding sequence is TGTGCCAGCAGCCAAACCGGGACAGGCAGCTCCTACGAGCAGTACTTC.

This chain joins TRBV30 and TRBJ2-7; D might be TRBD1 (6 bases). Germline CDR1 reads GTSNPN; CDR2 reads SVGIG (reference sequence). Trimming removed 0 bases at V and 6 bases at J, with 18 bases between. This CDR3 comprises 15 residues. CDR3: CAWSVTGPGPSEQYF. CDR3 coding DNA: TGTGCCTGGAGTGTTACAGGGCCGGGTCCTAGCGAGCAGTACTTC.

V usage is TRBV7-2 and J usage is TRBJ2-7; 11 bases are a match to TRBD2. Trimming cost V 2 bases and J 3 bases; bases outside gene matches: 3. This CDR3 comprises 15 residues. From germline, CDR1 is SGHTA and CDR2 FQGNSA. The DNA for the CDR3 is TGTGCCAGCAGCTTAACTAGCGGGGGTTTCTACGAGCAGTACTTC. It is translated as CASSLTSGGFYEQYF.

The chain recombines TRBV7-2 with TRBJ2-7, with 7 bases that match TRBD2. The CDR3 sequence is 15 residues long. Germline trimming cut 4 bases from V and 3 bases from J; bases unmatched to any gene: 9. Per germline, CDR1 SGHTA and CDR2 FQGNSA. This CDR3 reads CASSSLGGGYYEQYF. For the CDR3, the DNA is TGTGCCAGCAGCTCCCTGGGGGGGGGTTACTACGAGCAGTACTTC.

The rearrangement joins TRBV6-5 to TRBJ1-2; no clear D gene. The CDR3 is 15 amino acids. Per the germline V gene, CDR1 is MNHEY and CDR2 is SVGAGI. Trimming shortened V by 4 bases and J by 0 bases, and 12 bases separated the two germline ends. The DNA for the CDR3 is TGTGCCAGCAGTTTTCTTCCCTATTCTAACTATGGCTACACCTTC. Encoded protein: CASSFLPYSNYGYTF.

The V gene is TRBV14, the J gene TRBJ2-5; 7 bases match TRBD1. Germline V gene lookup returns CDR1 SGHDN and CDR2 FVKESK. The length of the CDR3 is 15 residues. V trimming: 0 bases; J trimming: 5 bases; junction bases outside the gene matches: 6. This CDR3 reads CASSQERGRVETQYF. The CDR3, as DNA: TGTGCCAGCAGCCAAGAGAGGGGGCGCGTTGAGACCCAGTACTTC.

V is TRBV9 and J is TRBJ1-1, with TRBD1 as a possible D gene (5 bases). This CDR3 region has 13 residues. Trimming removed 2 bases at V and 5 bases at J, with 10 bases between. Germline assignment: CDR1 SGDLS and CDR2 YYNGEE. CDR3 nucleotides: TGTGCCAGCAGCGTCAACAGGAGAACTGAAGCTTTCTTT. It is translated as CASSVNRRTEAFF.

CDR3 loop: CASRGTGNTEAFF. The CDR3 nucleotides are TGTGCCAGTAGGGGGACAGGGAACACTGAAGCTTTCTTT. V usage is TRBV19 and J usage is TRBJ1-1; the match to TRBD1 covers 8 bases. The J segment lost 1 base and the V segment lost 6 bases, leaving 1 base of the junction unmatched. The CDR3 has 13 residues. In germline, CDR1 is LNHDA, CDR2 SQIVND (reference sequence).

The chain links TRBV28 to TRBJ1-5; D is ambiguous. Germline V gene lookup returns CDR1 MDHEN and CDR2 SYDVKM. This CDR3 has 14 residues. V was shortened by 5 bases and J by 7 bases, with 15 bases between the two germline ends. Here the CDR3 reads CASSPRLGDQPQHF. The CDR3 region has the DNA TGTGCCAGCAGTCCGAGACTGGGAGACCAGCCCCAGCATTTT.

The rearrangement joins TRBV3-1 (or the pseudogene TRBV3-2) to TRBJ1-4; weak D call: TRBD1 (5 bases). Per germline, CDR1 LGHDT and CDR2 YNNKEL (reference sequence). With 0 bases removed from V and 7 bases from J, the gap between germline ends came to 12 bases. The length of the CDR3 is 15 residues. This chain's CDR3 is CASSQDLDTREKLFF. CDR3 coding DNA: TGTGCCAGCAGCCAAGATTTGGACACCCGTGAAAAACTGTTTTTT.